Detailed here is one T cell receptor (beta chain). The antigen it recognizes is unknown. It has no much larger one-base neighbor in the sample; base qualities were not kept. This entry comes from a study of Tregs in tolerant kidney transplant recipients (dated by TCRdb to between 2018 and 2020). Background for the entire study: The transplants used related donors along with nonmyeloablative bone marrow transplantation, and in the human trials mixed chimerism was transient. The study used TCRbeta sequencing to identify donor-specific regulatory T cells before combined kidney and bone marrow transplantation, then tracked those cells after transplant. General study outcomes and caveats: Expanding Tregs with activated donor B cells appeared to identify the most biologically relevant and donor-specific TCRbeta repertoire. The study was constrained by small patient numbers, and validation of the findings is required in larger populations and under other immunosuppression protocols. In tolerant patients, the expansion of donor-specific Tregs was greater than global Treg expansion, suggesting that the expansion was antigen-driven rather than nonspecific. Because the PCR primers were changed over time for some patients, nucleotide-level comparison could not be performed across the samples from those patients. Biological reproducibility was not directly assessed, although technical replication error appeared to be minimal.

The time point tag for this specimen amounts to: blood sample drawn before combined kidney and bone marrow transplant. Thawed PBMCs were FACS-sorted into unstimulated Tregs (CD4+CD25+CD127-), CD4+ non-Tregs (CD4+CD25-), CD4 cells and CD8 cells. Several combined kidney and bone marrow transplant recipients from the ITN036ST trial were included as patients, and samples were available only from these trial subjects. Healthy control blood was processed by Ficoll density gradient to PBMCs and cryopreserved; patient PBMCs were collected before and after transplant. CDR1 and CDR2 are drawn from the germline V gene (reference sequence): SGHKS, YYEKEE. Its CDR3 holds 15 amino acids, cysteine through phenylalanine. The sequence is cut down to CDR3 DNA, 45 bases in frame from base 1. V is clipped by 1 base and J by 2 bases, and the sequence between their germline boundaries is 11 bases long. Genomic DNA was extracted from sorted cells with the QIAGEN DNeasy Blood and Tissue Kit for TCRbeta CDR3 sequencing. High-throughput TCRbeta CDR3 sequencing, including PCR amplification with bias correction and internal controls, was performed commercially through immunoSEQ. As for how the authors treated the data: A unique productive TCRbeta sequence was defined by the CDR3 nucleotide sequence when primers matched, and otherwise by the CDR3 amino acid sequence together with the Vbeta and Jbeta genes. To correct sorting error, sequences shared between sorted populations at a frequency ratio of 2:1 or less were removed; the rest were assigned to the higher population. Donor-reactive sequences were defined as at least 5-fold expanded in CFSE-low cells versus unstimulated cells, with frequency of at least 0.01% in CFSE-low cells. Repertoire divergence was quantified by Jensen-Shannon divergence using the top 100 TCRbeta sequences ranked by frequency. For samples with multiple sequencing runs, sorting error was corrected in each run separately before the runs were combined. TCRdb limited this immuneACCESS table to in-frame rearrangements with V and J called. A share of clones is missing; checked studies link under half to unresolved V genes, and the rest is unexplained. That table supplies the V and J calls and clone size; D and trimming were determined from the DNA. Counted in this sample were more than 60,000 clones; about 89% of them appeared once. 0.39% of the sample comes from the top ten.

The rearrangement combines TRBV5-5 with TRBJ2-3, with a weak D call of TRBD1 (5 bases match). This TCR came from a human donor who received a combined kidney and bone marrow transplant. The starting material was CD4+ T cells from blood, obtained before the transplant. The CDR3 region reads CASSLPRADTDTQYF. The DNA sequence follows: TGTGCCAGCAGCTTGCCCAGGGCTGACACAGATACGCAGTATTTT.